This T cell receptor (beta chain) appears in the sequencing data of a study of cytomegalovirus exposure and HLA in healthy donors. General observations from the study: Confirmation in vitro established that a few CMV-associated chains were specific for CMV antigens.

The CDR3 consists of 16 residues. V gave up 3 bases and J gave up 3 bases, with 16 bases separating them. From germline, CDR1 is SGDLS and CDR2 YYNGEE. About this clone: Its matching antigen is unknown.

The table came from immunoSEQ multiplex PCR; TCRdb's copy has only in-frame clones and leaves some out. Here the sample spans a few hundred thousand clones, 80% to 90% being singletons. The sequenced material came from PBMCs. The source of this sequence is a woman between 18 and 30 years old in good health and CMV-seronegative. This chain joins TRBV9 and TRBJ2-1; D is possibly TRBD2 (5 bases). The CDR3 sequence: CASSAAQRAVYNEQFF. The CDR3 nucleotides read TGTGCCAGCAGCGCCGCCCAGAGGGCCGTCTACAATGAGCAGTTCTTC.